This T cell receptor (beta chain) was identified during a study of CXCR3-negative and CXCR3-positive naive CD8 T cells. Phenotypically, naive CD8+ T cells corresponded to CD45RO-CCR7+CD27+CD95-. The libraries of TRB cDNA were prepared using 5' RACE with UMI labels. TCRdb re-called the 5' RACE reads and gives one entry per CDR3 protein, without DNA. This listing includes roughly 89,000 distinct CDR3 sequences. Germline V gene sequence: CDR1 LNHDA, CDR2 SQIVND (reference sequence). The CDR3 loop spans 15 amino acids. The sample was naive CXCR3- CD8+ T cells from blood. Regarding subset: CD45RO-CCR7+CD27+CD95- naive CD8+ T cells lacking CXCR3 (TNR3-). The rearrangement uses TRBV19 and TRBJ2-2; TCRdb's D call of TRBD1 is untestable without DNA. This TCR was sampled from a human donor in good health. Some clones in this sample may be carry-over from other donors' samples. CDR3 amino acids: CATLRDRGLTGELFF. Based on the CDR3 plus reference TRBV19 and TRBJ2-2, the full variable domain is DGGITQSPKYLFRKEGQNVTLSCEQNLNHDAMYWYRQDPGQGLRLIYYSQIVNDFQKGDIAEGYSVSREKKESFPLTVTSAQKNPTAFYLCATLRDRGLTGELFFGEGSRLTVL.